One sample yielded the 18 T cell receptor beta chains listed below, sequenced in a study of shared clonotypes between healthy human individuals. The table came from immunoSEQ multiplex PCR; TCRdb's copy has only in-frame clones and leaves some out. The table lists some 500,000 clones, approximately 95% of them singletons. The sequenced sample consisted of naive CD4+ T cells sorted from blood. Specified subset: CD45RA+ positively selected. These receptors all come from a woman in her 30s in good health.

This sequence joins TRBV9 and TRBJ1-5, with TRBD1 identical over 10 bases. CDR1 and CDR2 (germline): SGDLS, YYNGEE. This CDR3 contains 18 residues. Trimming took 2 bases from V and 1 from J; bases not matched to a gene: 9. The CDR3 DNA is TGTGCCAGCAGCGTCCGACAGGGGGCGAGTGAAAGCAATCAGCCCCAGCATTTT. This translates into CASSVRQGASESNQPQHF.

This clone was observed a handful of times. J is TRBJ1-5 and V is TRBV20-1, with TRBD1 matching over 7 bases. Germline CDR1 is DFQATT and CDR2 is SNEGSKA (reference sequence). V shed 4 bases and J 11 bases; nucleotides not matched to a gene: 5. CDR3 length: 11 amino acids. CDR3 DNA sequence: TGCAGTGCTAACAGGGGCACGGCCCAGCATTTT. Its protein product is CSANRGTAQHF.

This clone was detected only once. The J gene is TRBJ2-7, the V gene TRBV5-4; D gene unclear. Trimming took off 4 bases at V and 6 bases at J, with 14 bases between the two ends. Germline V CDR1 and CDR2: SGHNT, YYREEE (reference sequence). This CDR3 comprises 13 residues. DNA of the CDR3: TGTGCCAGCAGCATCGCCCTAGGCCCCGAGCAGTACTTC. Amino acid sequence: CASSIALGPEQYF.

This chain joins TRBV11-2 and TRBJ2-7, with 11 bases lining up with TRBD2. J was trimmed by 3 bases and V by 4 bases; bases with no gene match: 5. Germline CDR1 and CDR2: SGHAT and FQNNGV. CDR3 length: 15 amino acids. The CDR3 region has the DNA TGTGCCAGCAGCTCCCCGACTAGCGGGATCTACGAGCAGTACTTC. Its translation is CASSSPTSGIYEQYF.

The chain recombines TRBV14 with TRBJ2-5; D possibly corresponds to TRBD1 (5 bases). TRBJ2-7 explains the end of the DNA better; the J call may be wrong. The CDR3 extends over 15 amino acids. CDR1 is SGHDN and CDR2 is FVKESK in the germline V gene. CDR3 sequence: CASSLGRAPIYEQYF. The CDR3 DNA is TGTGCCAGCAGCCTCGGCAGGGCGCCTATTTACGAGCAGTACTTC.

This chain links TRBV6-1 with TRBJ2-6; TRBD1 matches at 7 bases. This CDR3 is 17 amino acids long. Germline V gives CDR1 MNHNS, CDR2 SASEGT. J gave up 0 bases and V 2 bases, and 4 bases lay outside the gene matches. The CDR3 reads CASSEQGTVSGANVLTF. CDR3 sequence (DNA): TGTGCCAGCAGTGAACAAGGGACAGTCTCTGGGGCCAACGTCCTGACTTTC.

V usage is TRBV28 and J usage is TRBJ2-7; no definite D call. In germline, CDR1 is MDHEN, CDR2 SYDVKM. Trimming took 6 bases from V and 6 from J, leaving 9 bases between them. The CDR3 has 11 amino acids. The CDR3 sequence: CASRNRVEQYF. The CDR3 DNA is TGTGCCAGCAGGAATAGGGTCGAGCAGTACTTC.

The rearrangement links TRBV11-1 to TRBJ2-1, with 12 bases that match TRBD1. Germline V CDR1 and CDR2: SGHAT, FQDESV (reference sequence). V shed 4 bases, J shed 1 base, and the junction held 8 bases outside the gene matches. There are 18 residues in the CDR3. This chain's CDR3 is CASSSHPGQGASYNEQFF. The CDR3 DNA sequence: TGTGCCAGCAGCTCACATCCGGGACAGGGGGCATCCTACAATGAGCAGTTCTTC.

The chain uses TRBV5-8 and TRBJ2-3, with 14 bases fitting TRBD2. The germline CDR1 and CDR2 sequences are SGHTS and YDEGEE. The V gene end was trimmed by 1 base and the J gene end by 3 bases; junction bases not matched to a gene: 10. The CDR3 runs 19 residues. In DNA, the CDR3 is TGTGCCAGCAGCTTGTATCCCGGGACTAGCGGGAGATCGACAGATACGCAGTATTTT. Residues: CASSLYPGTSGRSTDTQYF.

The chain couples TRBV11-2 to TRBJ2-7; no definite D call. V lost 3 bases, J lost 1 base, and 13 bases lay in between. The CDR3 consists of 15 residues. Germline V lookup: CDR1 SGHAT, CDR2 FQNNGV. The CDR3 bases are TGTGCCAGCAGCTTGAGTCGTACGGGTTCCTACGAGCAGTACTTC. This codes for CASSLSRTGSYEQYF.

On this clone: Other DNA variants within this sample encode the same CDR3. This sequence joins TRBV6-5 and TRBJ2-1, with 10 positions matching TRBD2. J was trimmed by 2 bases and V by 6 bases; bases with no gene match: 4. Germline assignment: CDR1 MNHEY and CDR2 SVGAGI. This CDR3 spans 15 amino acids. The CDR3 nucleotides are TGTGCCAGCAGCCAGAGCGGGAGGGCCTACAATGAGCAGTTCTTC. Encoded protein: CASSQSGRAYNEQFF.

The chain carries TRBV28 and TRBJ1-2; 7 nucleotides align to TRBD1. Trimming cost V 5 bases and J 2 bases; bases outside gene matches: 5. The V gene's germline CDR1 is MDHEN and CDR2 SYDVKM. The CDR3 totals 14 residues. The CDR3 bases are TGTGCCAGCAGTAGACAGGGATTCAACTATGGCTACACCTTC. This sequence encodes CASSRQGFNYGYTF.

V gene TRBV7-6 combines with J gene TRBJ2-5; no clear D. The V gene's germline CDR1 is SGHVS and CDR2 FNYEAQ. The CDR3 has 14 residues. V shed 4 bases and J shed 0 bases, with 9 bases lying between them. The chain's CDR3 is CASSSRPYQETQYF. CDR3 nucleotide sequence: TGTGCCAGCAGCTCCCGACCGTACCAAGAGACCCAGTACTTC.

The V gene is TRBV5-1, the J gene TRBJ2-1; 15 bases align to TRBD2. The CDR3 is made up of 18 amino acids. V gave up 0 bases and J gave up 8 bases; unmatched junction bases: 9. Germline V CDR1 and CDR2: SGHRS, YFSETQ. CDR3 sequence: CASSLGYWTSGRAHEQFF. The DNA of the CDR3 is TGCGCCAGCAGCTTGGGATACTGGACTAGCGGGAGGGCGCATGAGCAGTTCTTC.

V gene TRBV28 combines with J gene TRBJ2-7, with D perhaps TRBD2 (6 bases). The CDR3 is made up of 14 amino acids. Trimming left V 1 base short and J 1 base short, with 8 bases between. The germline CDR1 and CDR2 sequences are MDHEN and SYDVKM. CDR3 loop: CASSLSGESYEQYF. CDR3 bases: TGTGCCAGCAGTTTATCGGGGGAGTCCTACGAGCAGTACTTC.

This clone has only one observation. The chain recombines TRBV10-2 with TRBJ2-5; 14 bases agree with TRBD2. Germline CDR1 reads WSHSY; CDR2 reads SAAADI. V shed 7 bases, J shed 5 bases, and the junction held 6 bases outside the gene matches. The CDR3 runs 15 residues. Here the CDR3 reads CASISGLAGDETQYF. CDR3 in DNA: TGCGCCAGCATATCGGGACTAGCGGGAGATGAGACCCAGTACTTC.

V and J are TRBV14 and TRBJ2-3; the match to TRBD2 covers 10 bases. J was trimmed by 1 base and V by 3 bases; bases with no gene match: 10. CDR3 length: 18 residues. Per the germline V gene, CDR1 is SGHDN and CDR2 is FVKESK. The chain's CDR3 is CASSQRLAGVRRTDTQYF. DNA of the CDR3: TGTGCCAGCAGCCAGAGGCTAGCGGGAGTTCGCCGCACAGATACGCAGTATTTT.

The gene calls are TRBV6-5 and TRBJ2-1; a possible D gene is TRBD2 (7 bases). The CDR3 is 14 amino acids. V was pared by 5 bases and J by 7 bases, with 15 bases between. Germline V CDR1 and CDR2: MNHEY, SVGAGI. As DNA, the CDR3 is TGTGCCAGCAGTACTAGCGCTCAGGGGAATGAGCAGTTCTTC. Protein sequence: CASSTSAQGNEQFF.